This TCR beta chain stems from a study of blood T cell repertoires in COVID-19. Turning to the study itself: The United States, Italy and Spain provided the acute and convalescent COVID-19 samples. PBMCs, B-cell-depleted T cells, or T cells provided the cDNA or gDNA that made up the material.

Original data processing: Amplification with reference gene primers provided the estimates of nucleated cell counts. Generated by immunoSEQ multiplex PCR, the TCRdb table keeps only in-frame clones and is missing some. The DNA was the basis for D and trimming; V, J and clone size are from that table. The sample contains approximately 230,000 clones, roughly nine tenths of which appear only once. Trimming removed 5 bases from V and 5 bases from J; junction bases left unmatched: 9. This CDR3 spans 16 amino acids. Germline-derived CDR1 and CDR2 are SGHRS and YFSETQ. The TCR comes from a man between 18 and 35 years old with active or convalescent COVID-19. Material: peripheral blood. The chain uses TRBV5-1 and TRBJ2-1; TRBD2 agrees at 11 bases. The CDR3 DNA is TGCGCCAGCAGTATTCCACTAGCGGGGGCGAACAATGAGCAGTTCTTC. Residues: CASSIPLAGANNEQFF.